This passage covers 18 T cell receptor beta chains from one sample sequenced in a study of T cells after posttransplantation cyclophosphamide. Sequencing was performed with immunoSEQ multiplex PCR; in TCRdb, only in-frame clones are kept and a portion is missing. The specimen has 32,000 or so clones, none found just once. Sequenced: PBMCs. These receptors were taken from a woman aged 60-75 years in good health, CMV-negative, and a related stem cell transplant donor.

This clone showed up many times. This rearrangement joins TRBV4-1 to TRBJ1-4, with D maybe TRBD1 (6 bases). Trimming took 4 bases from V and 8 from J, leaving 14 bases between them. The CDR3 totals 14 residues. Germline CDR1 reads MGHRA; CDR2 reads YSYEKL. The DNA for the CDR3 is TGCGCCAGCAGCCGTACGCCAACAGGGGAAAAACTGTTTTTT. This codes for CASSRTPTGEKLFF.

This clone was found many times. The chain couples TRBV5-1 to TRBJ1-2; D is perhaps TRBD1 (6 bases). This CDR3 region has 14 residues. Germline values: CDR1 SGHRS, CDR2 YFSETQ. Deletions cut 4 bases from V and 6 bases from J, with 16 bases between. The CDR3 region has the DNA TGCGCCAGCAGCCCATCCTTGACAGGCCATGGCTACACCTTC. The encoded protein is CASSPSLTGHGYTF.

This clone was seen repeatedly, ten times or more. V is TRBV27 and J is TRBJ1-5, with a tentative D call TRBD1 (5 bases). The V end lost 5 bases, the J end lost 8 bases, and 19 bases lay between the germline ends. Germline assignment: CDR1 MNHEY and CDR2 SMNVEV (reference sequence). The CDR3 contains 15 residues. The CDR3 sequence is CASSPSGRGTEPQHF. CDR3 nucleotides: TGTGCCAGCAGTCCGAGCGGACGGGGGACGGAGCCCCAGCATTTT.

DNA for the CDR3: TGTGCCTGCTACCGGGACAGGGCTCTAAACTATGGCTACACCTTC. Translated: CACYRDRALNYGYTF. The V and J genes are TRBV30 and TRBJ1-2, with 9 bases aligning to TRBD1. Germline V gene sequence: CDR1 GTSNPN, CDR2 SVGIG (reference sequence). This CDR3 has 15 residues. J lost 2 bases, V lost 6 bases, and 10 bases had no gene match.

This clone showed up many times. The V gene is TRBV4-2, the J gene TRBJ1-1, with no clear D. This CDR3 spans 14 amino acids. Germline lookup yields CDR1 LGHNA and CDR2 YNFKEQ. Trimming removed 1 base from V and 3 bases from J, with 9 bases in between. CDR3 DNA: TGTGCCAGCAGCCAAGCGTGGCAGGACACTGAAGCTTTCTTT. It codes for CASSQAWQDTEAFF.

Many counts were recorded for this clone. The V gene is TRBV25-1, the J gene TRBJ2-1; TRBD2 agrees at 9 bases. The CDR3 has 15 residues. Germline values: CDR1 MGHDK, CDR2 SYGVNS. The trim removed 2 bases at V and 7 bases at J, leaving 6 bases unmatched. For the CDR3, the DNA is TGTGCCAGCAGTGAAACTAGCGGGCCTTGGAATGAGCAGTTCTTC. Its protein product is CASSETSGPWNEQFF.

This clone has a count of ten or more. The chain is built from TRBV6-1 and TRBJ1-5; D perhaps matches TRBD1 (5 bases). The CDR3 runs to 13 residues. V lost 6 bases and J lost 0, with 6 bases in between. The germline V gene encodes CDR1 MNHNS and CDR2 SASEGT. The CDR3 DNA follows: TGTGCCAGCAGGACAGCTAGCAATCAGCCCCAGCATTTT. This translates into CASRTASNQPQHF.

The CDR3 DNA reads as TGCGCCAGCAGCTTGCCTTACCAAGAGACCCAGTACTTC. Protein: CASSLPYQETQYF. The chain is built from TRBV5-1 and TRBJ2-5; D uncertain. The CDR3 extends over 13 amino acids. Trimming shortened V by 1 base and J by 0 bases, and 4 bases separated the two germline ends. The germline CDR1 and CDR2 sequences are SGHRS and YFSETQ.

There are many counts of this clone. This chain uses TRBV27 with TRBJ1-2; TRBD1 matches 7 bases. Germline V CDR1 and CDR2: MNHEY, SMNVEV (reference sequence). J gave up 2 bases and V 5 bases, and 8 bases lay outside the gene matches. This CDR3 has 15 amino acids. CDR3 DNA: TGTGCCAGCAGTGGTCTTAAGACAGGGAACTATGGCTACACCTTC. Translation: CASSGLKTGNYGYTF.

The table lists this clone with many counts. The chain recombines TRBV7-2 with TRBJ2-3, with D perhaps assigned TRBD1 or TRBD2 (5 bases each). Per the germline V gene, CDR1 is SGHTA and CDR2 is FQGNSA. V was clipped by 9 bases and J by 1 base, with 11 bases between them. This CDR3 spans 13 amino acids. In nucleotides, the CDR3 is TGTGCCAGTGAGGGGATTGGCACAGATACGCAGTATTTT. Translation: CASEGIGTDTQYF.

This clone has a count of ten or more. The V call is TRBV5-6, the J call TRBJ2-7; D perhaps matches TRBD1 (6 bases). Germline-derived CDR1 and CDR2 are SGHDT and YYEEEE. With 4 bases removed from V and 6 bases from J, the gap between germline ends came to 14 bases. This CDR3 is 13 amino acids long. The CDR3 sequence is CASSTATGFEQYF. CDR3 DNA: TGTGCCAGCAGCACAGCAACAGGGTTCGAGCAGTACTTC.

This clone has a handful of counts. CDR3 in amino acids: CASSLGRVGNTDTQYF. In DNA, the CDR3 is TGTGCCAGCAGTTTGGGCAGGGTGGGGAACACAGATACGCAGTATTTT. V and J are TRBV27 and TRBJ2-3; D is possibly TRBD1 (5 bases). The CDR3 contains 16 residues. Germline assignment: CDR1 MNHEY and CDR2 SMNVEV (reference sequence). Trimming removed 3 bases from V and 2 bases from J, with 15 bases in between.

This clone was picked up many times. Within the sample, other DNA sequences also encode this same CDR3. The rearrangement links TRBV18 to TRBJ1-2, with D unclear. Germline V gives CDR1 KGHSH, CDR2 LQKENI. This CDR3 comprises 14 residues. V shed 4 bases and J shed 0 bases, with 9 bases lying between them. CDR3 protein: CASSLAGANYGYTF. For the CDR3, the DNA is TGTGCCAGCTCACTCGCGGGCGCTAACTATGGCTACACCTTC.

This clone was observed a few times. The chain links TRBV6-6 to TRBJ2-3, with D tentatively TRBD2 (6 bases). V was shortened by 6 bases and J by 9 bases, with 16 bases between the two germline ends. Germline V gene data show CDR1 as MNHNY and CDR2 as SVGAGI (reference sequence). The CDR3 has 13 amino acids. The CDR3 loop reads CASSPPGTLTQYF. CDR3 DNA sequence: TGTGCCAGCAGCCCTCCCGGGACTTTAACGCAGTATTTT.

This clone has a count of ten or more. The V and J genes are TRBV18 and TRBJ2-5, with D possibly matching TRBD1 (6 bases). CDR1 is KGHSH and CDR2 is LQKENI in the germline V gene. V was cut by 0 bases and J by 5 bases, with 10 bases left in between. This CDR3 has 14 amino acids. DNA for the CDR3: TGTGCCAGCTCACCACCGGGACAAAGGGAGACCCAGTACTTC. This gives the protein CASSPPGQRETQYF.

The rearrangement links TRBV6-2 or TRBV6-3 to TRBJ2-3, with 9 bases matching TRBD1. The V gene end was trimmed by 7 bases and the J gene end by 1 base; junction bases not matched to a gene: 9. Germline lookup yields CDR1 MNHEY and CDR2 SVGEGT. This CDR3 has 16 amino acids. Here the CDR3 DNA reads TGTGCCAGCAACGAGCCGGGACAGGGTCGCACAGATACGCAGTATTTT. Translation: CASNEPGQGRTDTQYF.

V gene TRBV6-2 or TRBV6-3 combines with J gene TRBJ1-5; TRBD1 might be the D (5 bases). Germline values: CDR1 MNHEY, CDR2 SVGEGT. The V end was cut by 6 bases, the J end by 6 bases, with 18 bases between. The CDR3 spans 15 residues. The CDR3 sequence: CASRTPQGGSQPQHF. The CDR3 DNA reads TGTGCCAGCAGGACCCCCCAGGGCGGTAGTCAGCCCCAGCATTTT.

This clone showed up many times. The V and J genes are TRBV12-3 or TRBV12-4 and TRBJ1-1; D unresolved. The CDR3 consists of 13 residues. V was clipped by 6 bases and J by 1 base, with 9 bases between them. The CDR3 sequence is CASRMQENTEAFF. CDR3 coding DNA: TGTGCCAGCAGAATGCAGGAGAACACTGAAGCTTTCTTT.